This T cell receptor beta chain comes out of a study of blood T cell repertoires in COVID-19. Study at large: Italy, Spain and the United States were the sources of the convalescent and acute COVID-19 samples. PBMCs, B-cell-depleted T cells, or T cells provided the cDNA or gDNA that made up the material.

Unmatched junction bases numbered 6, after V lost 5 bases and J lost 3 bases. Germline V lookup: CDR1 SEHNR, CDR2 FQNEAQ (reference sequence). This CDR3 is 15 amino acids long. Original analysis: Amplifying reference gene primers gave estimates of nucleated cell counts. Sequencing used immunoSEQ multiplex PCR; TCRdb keeps in-frame clones, though not all of them. The D gene and trimming were derived from the DNA, and the V and J assignments and clone size from that table. The sample yields around 140,000 clones, more than 75% seen once. The receptor was isolated from a man aged 70-80 years with active COVID-19. This chain joins TRBV7-9 and TRBJ2-1; 8 bases line up with TRBD1. Sequencing used peripheral blood. The CDR3 reads CASSPRQGNYNEQFF. In DNA form, the CDR3 reads TGTGCCAGCAGCCCTAGACAGGGGAACTACAATGAGCAGTTCTTC.